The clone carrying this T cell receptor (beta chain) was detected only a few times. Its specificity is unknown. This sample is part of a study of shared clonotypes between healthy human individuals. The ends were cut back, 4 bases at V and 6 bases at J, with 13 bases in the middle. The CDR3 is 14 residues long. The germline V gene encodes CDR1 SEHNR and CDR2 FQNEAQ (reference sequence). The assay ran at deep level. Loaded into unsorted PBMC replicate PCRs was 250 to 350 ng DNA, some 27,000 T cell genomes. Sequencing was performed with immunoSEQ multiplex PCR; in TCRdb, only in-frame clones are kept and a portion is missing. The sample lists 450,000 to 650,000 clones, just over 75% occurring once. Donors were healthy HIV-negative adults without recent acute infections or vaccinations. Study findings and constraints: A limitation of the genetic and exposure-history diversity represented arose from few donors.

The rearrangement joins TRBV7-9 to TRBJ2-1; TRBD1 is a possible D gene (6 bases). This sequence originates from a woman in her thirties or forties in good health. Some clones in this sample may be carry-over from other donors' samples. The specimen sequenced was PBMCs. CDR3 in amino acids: CASSSDSPRNEQFF. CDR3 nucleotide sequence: TGTGCCAGCAGCTCGGACAGCCCACGCAATGAGCAGTTCTTC.